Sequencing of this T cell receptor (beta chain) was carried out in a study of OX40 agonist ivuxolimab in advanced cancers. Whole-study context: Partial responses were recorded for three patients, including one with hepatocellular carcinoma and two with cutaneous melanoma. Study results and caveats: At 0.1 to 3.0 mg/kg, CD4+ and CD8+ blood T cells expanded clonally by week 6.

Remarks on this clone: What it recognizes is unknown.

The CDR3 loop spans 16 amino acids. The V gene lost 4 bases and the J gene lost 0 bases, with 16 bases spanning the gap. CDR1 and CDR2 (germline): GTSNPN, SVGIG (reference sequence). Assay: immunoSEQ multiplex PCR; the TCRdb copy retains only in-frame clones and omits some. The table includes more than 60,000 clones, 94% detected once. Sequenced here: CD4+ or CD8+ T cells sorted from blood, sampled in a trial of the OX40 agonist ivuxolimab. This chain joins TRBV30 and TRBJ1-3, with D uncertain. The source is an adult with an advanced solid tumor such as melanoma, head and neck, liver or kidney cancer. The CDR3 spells CAWTPPGSPSGNTIYF. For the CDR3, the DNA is TGTGCCTGGACCCCTCCAGGATCTCCCTCTGGAAACACCATATATTTT.